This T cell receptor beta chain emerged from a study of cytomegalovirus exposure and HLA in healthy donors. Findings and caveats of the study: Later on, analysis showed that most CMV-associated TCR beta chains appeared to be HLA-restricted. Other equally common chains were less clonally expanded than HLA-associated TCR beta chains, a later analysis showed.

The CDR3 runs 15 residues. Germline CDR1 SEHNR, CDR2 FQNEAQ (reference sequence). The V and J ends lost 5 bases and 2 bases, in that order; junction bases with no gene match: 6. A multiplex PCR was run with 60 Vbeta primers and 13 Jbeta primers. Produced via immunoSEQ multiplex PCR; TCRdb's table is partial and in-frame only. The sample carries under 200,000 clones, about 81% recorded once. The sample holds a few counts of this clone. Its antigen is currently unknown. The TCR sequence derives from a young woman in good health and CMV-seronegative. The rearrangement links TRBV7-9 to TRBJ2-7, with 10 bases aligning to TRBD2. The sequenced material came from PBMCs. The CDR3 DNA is TGTGCCAGCAGCCAACGGCTAGCGGGAGCCTACGAGCAGTACTTC. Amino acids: CASSQRLAGAYEQYF.